This entry features one T cell receptor (beta chain) sequence. This clone's antigen is unknown. The library was prepared using the immunoSEQ multiplex PCR assay. A mixture of 60 forward primers for TCR Vbeta segments and 13 reverse primers for TCR Jbeta segments was used in the multiplex PCR. A multiplex PCR assay on genomic DNA amplified the CDR3 region of rearranged TCR beta genes. The Illumina HiSeq System was used to sequence the amplified TCR beta libraries as 87-base-pair reads. In the authors' own workflow: A later analysis tallied roughly 76 million unique TCR beta chains across the 640 or so repertoires, and approximately 11 million of those chains were shared by two or more donors. Raw reads were error-corrected and collapsed into unique sequences with a nearest-neighbor algorithm that merged closely related sequences to remove PCR and sequencing errors. Alignment of CDR3 sequences to IMGT reference sequences was used to assign V, D and J gene segments. Each retained sequence needed at least a six-nucleotide match to both a V gene segment and a J gene segment. Rearrangements were called productive when the CDR3 lacked stop codons and stayed in frame with V and J; all others were non-productive. Following IMGT convention, CDR3 was defined as the stretch from the second conserved V-encoded cysteine up to the conserved J-encoded phenylalanine. The earlier analysis of 587 of the donors excluded sequences that lacked an unambiguous match to a single V gene segment. In an earlier analysis of several hundred of the donors, V segments were called functional above 56.7% productive rearrangements and were called segregating when the between-donor standard deviation exceeded 5%. A statistical classification framework was built to diagnose cytomegalovirus status from the catalog of TCR beta chain sequences. V and J gene assignment, in a later analysis, came from comparing TCR nucleotide sequences with IMGT/GENE-DB human TR gene sequences. A later analysis assigned CDR3 sequences and most-parsimonious VDJ recombination scenarios with the TCRdist pipeline. In a later analysis, each TCR beta chain was defined by its CDR3 amino acid sequence together with its V-gene family, and reads lacking a unique V-gene family were excluded. A later analysis removed roughly 590 highly shared, low-generation-probability nucleotide sequences to deal with suspected cross-contamination and a sequencing artifact. A later analysis calculated a clonal expansion index for each public chain from normalized within-repertoire ranks of inferred template counts. A later analysis computed generation probabilities with a VDJ recombination model fitted to out-of-frame rearrangements, and checked the results against IGoR. Hypergeometric tests were used in a later analysis to score TCR-TCR, TCR-HLA and TCR-CMV co-occurrence, with a repertoire-size bias correction applied to the TCR pairs. A later analysis estimated false discovery rates by permuting HLA or CMV assignments 20 times. A later analysis grouped co-occurring TCRs with DBSCAN, adding TCRdist sequence similarity when clustering within HLA-allele-positive subsets. For co-occurrence clustering, repertoires with fewer than 30,000 or more than 120,000 public chains were excluded, along with several repertoires with anomalous nucleotide sharing. In TCRdb, the immuneACCESS table is reduced to in-frame sequences with V and J assigned. These tables do not hold every clone; where another copy was compared, an unresolved V gene accounts for under half, and the others remain unexplained. V, J and clone size are taken as reported in that table, and D and trimming were inferred from the DNA itself. In this sample's table one finds around 57,000 clones. The ten top clones hold approximately 10% of the sample.

The cohort consisted of 600 or so healthy bone marrow donors. All cohort members were sampled while nominally healthy, although unrecorded immune exposures were likely present. The donor tested CMV seropositive and was one of the 289 seropositive cohort members. Every donor gave a peripheral blood sample, and the peripheral blood mononuclear cells from that sample were used for TCR beta sequencing. The Qiagen DNeasy Blood Extraction Kit was used to extract genomic DNA from the blood cell samples. This record belongs to a study of cytomegalovirus exposure and HLA in healthy donors (TCRdb year 2017). Study-level background: According to an earlier analysis of 587 of the donors, 150 million to 200 million T cells yielded some 120 million unique TCR beta sequences and approximately 280 Gb of sequence data. About 5 DR-DQ haplotypes were handled as single units for association and clustering, since linkage in the cohort was strong. Genome-wide SNP genotypes for about 65% of the roughly 700 donors were used in a later genetic analysis, which treated that subset as a discovery cohort. Rather than using new phenotypic data, the later analysis identified candidate immune exposures from TCR beta sequences and from how often those sequences occurred across donors. The study combined high-throughput TCR immunosequencing, statistical association of individual TCRs with disease status, and machine learning to predict cytomegalovirus infection status. A later analysis re-examined previously published TCR beta repertoires from more than 650 donors and added high-resolution HLA genotyping to investigate patterns of TCR occurrence. Every discovery cohort repertoire had been produced on one sequencing platform. An earlier analysis of 587 of the donors used high-throughput TCR beta sequencing to judge whether each TCR beta V gene segment behaved as functional or pseudogenic. The T cell repertoires of about 700 subjects were profiled by immunosequencing and related to cytomegalovirus serostatus. Among some 410 genotyped donors of the cohort, an average of approximately 220,000 unique TCR beta nucleotide sequences was sequenced per donor, of which about 19% were non-productive. Typing coverage varied by locus: about 620-630 donors for A, B, C, DRB1 and DQB1; approximately 560 for DQA1; about 600 for DPA1; approximately 490 for DPB1. HLA typing included class I and class II loci at four-digit resolution. Donor age, sex, ethnicity and CMV serostatus were compiled alongside the repertoire data. Besides the first cohort of 550 to 750 subjects, a separate validation cohort made up of 120 different subjects was used. An early release covering roughly 580 HLA-typed donors comprised 300 to 350 gigabases of sequencing data and tens of millions of unique TCR sequences. The genetic ancestry cluster associated with self-reported Caucasian donors included 81% of the roughly 360 genotyped donors. The aim of the study was to test whether cataloging public T cell receptors could identify signatures of past pathogen exposure. Results the study describes overall, beyond this receptor: In a later analysis, the rate of TCR association differed among HLA loci, with DRB1 alleles having the most associated TCRs and HLA-C alleles having the fewest. The study gave a list of 150 to 200 TCR beta chains associated with cytomegalovirus. In a later genetic analysis, a missense DCLRE1C variant was associated with V-gene and J-gene trimming of TCR beta chains, and the association was replicated in an independent cohort. This cohort had only TCR beta chains sequenced, and the lack of alpha or paired-chain data limited which features could be detected. Most CMV-associated TCR beta chains appeared to be HLA-restricted in a later analysis, and the HLA associations seemed to be driven largely by CMV exposure. The presence/absence analyses assumed that sequencing depth was roughly uniform across donors, and that assumption may not be true. When HLA alleles, especially DR and DQ, strongly co-occurred, TCR associations were difficult to assign to individual alleles. In both the original and validation cohorts, the classifier was reported to diagnose cytomegalovirus status with high specificity and sensitivity. The earlier analysis of about 600 of the donors excluded fewer than 20 rarely observed V segments, including chromosome 9 orphons, because counts were too low. A further reported finding was that TCR beta sequences accurately predicted the HLA-A and HLA-B alleles for most subjects in the first cohort. In a later analysis, several top co-occurrence clusters were reported to appear linked to parvovirus B19, influenza, CMV and Epstein-Barr virus. In vitro tests confirmed that a few of the cytomegalovirus-associated TCR beta chains recognize cytomegalovirus antigens. A group of highly shared sequence variants was considered likely to be a technical artifact of the sequencing pipeline. Across donors, most TCR sequences were observed very rarely, whereas some public TCRs were present in many individuals. A later analysis found that HLA-associated TCR beta chains were more clonally expanded and had lower generation probabilities than equally common non-associated chains. Correlated functional status among segregating V segments might be attributable to linkage disequilibrium, but an unknown experimental factor could not be ruled out. In an earlier analysis of a few hundred of the donors, most TCR beta V segments were observed in productive rearrangements about 90% or about 30% of the time, broadly matching IMGT annotations. The authors suggested that the approach could potentially be extended to other disease states and immunological phenotypes. The only immune exposure information available for the cohort was CMV serostatus. In a later analysis, 15,000 to 20,000 TCR beta sequences were associated with specific HLA alleles at a false discovery rate of 0.05. Some IMGT-functional V segments, including TRBV6-2 and TRBV6-3, could not be distinguished by the 87-base-pair reads and were therefore excluded. Because HLA typing was unavailable for some donors at each locus, only the typed subset was used in association tests. Compared with the approximately 720-donor mean, donors in an Asian-associated ancestry cluster had fewer N-insertions in productive TCRs, according to a later genetic analysis.

The CDR3 runs 18 residues from the cysteine to the phenylalanine. The read is trimmed to its CDR3 DNA, 54 bases read in frame from base 1. V trim: 4 bases; J trim: 0 bases; unmatched bases: 9. CDR1 and CDR2 are drawn from the germline V gene: LGHNA, YSLEER. This sequence uses TRBV4-3 and TRBJ1-6; 7 central bases correspond to TRBD1. The source is a woman aged 50 to 60 in good health and CMV-seropositive. The sample taken for sequencing was PBMCs. The nucleotide sequence reads TGCGCCAGCAGCCGACGAGTGACAGGGCCCTCCTATAATTCACCCCTCCACTTT. It codes for CASSRRVTGPSYNSPLHF.